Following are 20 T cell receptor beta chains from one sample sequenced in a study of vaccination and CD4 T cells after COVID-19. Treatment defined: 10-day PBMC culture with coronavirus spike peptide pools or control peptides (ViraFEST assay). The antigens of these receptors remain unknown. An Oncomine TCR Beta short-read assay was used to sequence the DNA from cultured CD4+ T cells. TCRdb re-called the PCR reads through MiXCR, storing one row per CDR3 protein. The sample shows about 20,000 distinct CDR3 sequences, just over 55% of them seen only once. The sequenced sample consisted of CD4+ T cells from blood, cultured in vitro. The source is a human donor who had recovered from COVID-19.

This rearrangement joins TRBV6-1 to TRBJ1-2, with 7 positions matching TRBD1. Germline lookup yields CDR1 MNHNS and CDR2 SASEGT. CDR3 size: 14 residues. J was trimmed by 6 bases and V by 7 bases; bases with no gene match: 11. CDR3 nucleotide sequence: TGTGCCAGCACCCCAGACAGGGCAGACGATGGCTACACCTTC. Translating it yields CASTPDRADDGYTF.

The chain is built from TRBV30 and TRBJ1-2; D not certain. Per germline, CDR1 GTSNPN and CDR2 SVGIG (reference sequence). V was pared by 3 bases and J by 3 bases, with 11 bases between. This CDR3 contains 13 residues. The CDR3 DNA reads TGTGCCTGGAGCCCTCGGGAGCACTATGGCTACACCTTC. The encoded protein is CAWSPREHYGYTF.

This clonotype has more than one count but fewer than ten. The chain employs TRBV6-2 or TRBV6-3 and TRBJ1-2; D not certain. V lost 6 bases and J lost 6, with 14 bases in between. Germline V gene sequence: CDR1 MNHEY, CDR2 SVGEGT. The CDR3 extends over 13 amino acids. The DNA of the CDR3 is TGTGCCAGCAGAAATGGGGTGGTGGATGGCTACACCTTC. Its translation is CASRNGVVDGYTF.

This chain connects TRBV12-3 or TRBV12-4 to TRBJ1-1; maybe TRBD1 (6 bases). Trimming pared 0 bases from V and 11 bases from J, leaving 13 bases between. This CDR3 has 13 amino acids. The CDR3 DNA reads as TGTGCCAGCAGTTTAGCGAGGGGGAGTTGGGCTTTCTTT. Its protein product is CASSLARGSWAFF.

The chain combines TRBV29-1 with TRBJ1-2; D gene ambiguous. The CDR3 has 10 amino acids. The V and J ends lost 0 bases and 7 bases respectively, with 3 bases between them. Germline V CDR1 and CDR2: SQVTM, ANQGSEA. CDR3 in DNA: TGCAGCGTTGAAGATTTTGGCTACACCTTC. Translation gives CSVEDFGYTF.

CDR3 loop: CASSLLAGGLNEQFF. CDR3 DNA sequence: TGTGCCAGCAGCTTATTGGCGGGAGGGCTCAATGAGCAGTTCTTC. The V and J genes are TRBV11-2 and TRBJ2-1, with 9 bases lining up with TRBD2. Germline V gene sequence: CDR1 SGHAT, CDR2 FQNNGV. This CDR3 has 15 residues. V trimming: 2 bases; J trimming: 6 bases; junction bases outside the gene matches: 5.

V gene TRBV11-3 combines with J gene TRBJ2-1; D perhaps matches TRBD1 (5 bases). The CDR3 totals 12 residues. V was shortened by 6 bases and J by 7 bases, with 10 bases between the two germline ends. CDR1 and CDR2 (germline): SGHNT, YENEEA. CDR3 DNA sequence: TGTGCCAGCAGTACTCAGGGAAATGAGCAGTTCTTC. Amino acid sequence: CASSTQGNEQFF.

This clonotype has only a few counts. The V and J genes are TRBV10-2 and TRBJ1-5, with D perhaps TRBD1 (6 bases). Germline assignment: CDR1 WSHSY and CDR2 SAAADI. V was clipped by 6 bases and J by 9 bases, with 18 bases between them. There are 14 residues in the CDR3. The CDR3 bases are TGCGCCAGCAGCGTCAGTGGGGGGCGGGGGCCCCAGCATTTT. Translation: CASSVSGGRGPQHF.

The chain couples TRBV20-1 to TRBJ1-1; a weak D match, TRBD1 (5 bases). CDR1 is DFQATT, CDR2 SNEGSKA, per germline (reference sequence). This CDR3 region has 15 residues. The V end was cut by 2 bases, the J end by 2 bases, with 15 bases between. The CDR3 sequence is CSARWFGTGNTEAFF. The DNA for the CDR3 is TGCAGTGCTAGATGGTTTGGGACGGGAAACACTGAAGCTTTCTTT.

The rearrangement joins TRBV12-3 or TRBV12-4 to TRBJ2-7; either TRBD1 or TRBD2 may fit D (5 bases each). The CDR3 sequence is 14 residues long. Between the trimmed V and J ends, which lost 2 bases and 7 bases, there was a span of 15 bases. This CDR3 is CASSLSGVPGEQYF. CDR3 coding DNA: TGTGCCAGCAGTTTATCCGGGGTTCCAGGGGAGCAGTACTTC.

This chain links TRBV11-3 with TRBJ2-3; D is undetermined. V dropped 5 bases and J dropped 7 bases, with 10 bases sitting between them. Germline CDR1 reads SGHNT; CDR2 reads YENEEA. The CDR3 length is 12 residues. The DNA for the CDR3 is TGTGCCAGCAGCAAGGACGGCTATACGCAGTATTTT. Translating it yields CASSKDGYTQYF.

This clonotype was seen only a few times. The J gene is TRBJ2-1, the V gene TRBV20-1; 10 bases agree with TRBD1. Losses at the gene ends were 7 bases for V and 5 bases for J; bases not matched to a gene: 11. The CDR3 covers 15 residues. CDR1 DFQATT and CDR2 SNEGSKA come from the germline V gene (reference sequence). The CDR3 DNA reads TGCAGTGGCCGGGCCTGGGACAGGGGAGACAATGAGCAGTTCTTC. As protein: CSGRAWDRGDNEQFF.

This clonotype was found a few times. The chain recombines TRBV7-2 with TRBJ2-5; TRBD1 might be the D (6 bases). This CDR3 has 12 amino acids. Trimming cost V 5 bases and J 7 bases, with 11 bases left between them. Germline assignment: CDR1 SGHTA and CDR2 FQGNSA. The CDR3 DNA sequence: TGTGCCAGCAGCCAGGGGCGGGCGACCCAGTACTTC. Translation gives CASSQGRATQYF. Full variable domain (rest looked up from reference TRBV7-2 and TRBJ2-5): GAGVSQSPSNKVTEKGKDVELRCDPISGHTALYWYRQSLGQGLEFLIYFQGNSAPDKSGLPSDRFSAERTGGSVSTLTIQRTQQEDSAVYLCASSQGRATQYFGPGTRLLVL.

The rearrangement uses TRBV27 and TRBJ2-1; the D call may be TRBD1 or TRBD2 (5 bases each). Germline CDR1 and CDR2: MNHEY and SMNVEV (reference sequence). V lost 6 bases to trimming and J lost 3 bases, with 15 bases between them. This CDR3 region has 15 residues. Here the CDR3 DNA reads TGTGCCAGCAGCCGTCCTTTGGGGGTCTACAATGAGCAGTTCTTC. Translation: CASSRPLGVYNEQFF.

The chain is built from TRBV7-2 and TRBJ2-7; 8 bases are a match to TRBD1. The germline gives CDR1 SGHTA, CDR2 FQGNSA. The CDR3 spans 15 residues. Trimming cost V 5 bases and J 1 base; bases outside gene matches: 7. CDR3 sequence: CASSPDRGRSYEQYF. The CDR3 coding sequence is TGTGCCAGCAGCCCCGACAGGGGCAGGTCCTACGAGCAGTACTTC.

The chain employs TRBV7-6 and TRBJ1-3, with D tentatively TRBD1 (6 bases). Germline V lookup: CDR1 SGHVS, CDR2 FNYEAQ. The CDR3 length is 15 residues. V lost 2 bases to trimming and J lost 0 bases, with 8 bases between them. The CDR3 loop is CASSLTDSSGNTIYF. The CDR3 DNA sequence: TGTGCCAGCAGCTTAACGGACAGCTCTGGAAACACCATATATTTT.

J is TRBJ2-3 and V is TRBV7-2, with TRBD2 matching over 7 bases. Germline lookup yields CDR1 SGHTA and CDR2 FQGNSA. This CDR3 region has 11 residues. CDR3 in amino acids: CAWREIDTQYF. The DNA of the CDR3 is TGTGCGTGGCGGGAGATAGATACGCAGTATTTT. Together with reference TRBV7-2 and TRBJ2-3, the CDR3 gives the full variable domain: GAGVSQSPSNKVTEKGKDVELRCDPISGHTALYWYRQSLGQGLEFLIYFQGNSAPDKSGLPSDRFSAERTGGSVSTLTIQRTQQEDSAVYLCAWREIDTQYFGPGTRLTVL.

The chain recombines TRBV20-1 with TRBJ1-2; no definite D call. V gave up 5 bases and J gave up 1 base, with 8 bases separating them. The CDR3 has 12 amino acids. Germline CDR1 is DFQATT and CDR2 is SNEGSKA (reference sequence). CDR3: CSAWTVNYGYTF. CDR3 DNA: TGCAGTGCTTGGACGGTTAACTATGGCTACACCTTC.

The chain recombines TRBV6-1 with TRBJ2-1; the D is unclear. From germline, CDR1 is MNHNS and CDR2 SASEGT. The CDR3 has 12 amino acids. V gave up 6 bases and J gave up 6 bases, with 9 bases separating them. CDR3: CASSSDTNEQFF. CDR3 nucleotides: TGTGCCAGCAGCTCCGACACCAATGAGCAGTTCTTC.

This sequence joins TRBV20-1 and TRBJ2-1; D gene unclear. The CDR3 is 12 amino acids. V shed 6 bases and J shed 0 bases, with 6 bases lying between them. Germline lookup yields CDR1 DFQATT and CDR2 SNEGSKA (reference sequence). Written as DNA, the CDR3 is TGCAGTGCGGAACTCTCCTACAATGAGCAGTTCTTC. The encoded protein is CSAELSYNEQFF.